This entry features one T cell receptor (beta chain) sequence. The antigen is not known. The sample belongs to a study of cytomegalovirus exposure and HLA in healthy donors. The CDR3 is made up of 15 amino acids. V shed 2 bases and J 0 bases; nucleotides not matched to a gene: 3. CDR1 and CDR2 (germline): LNHDA, SQIVND (reference sequence). Findings and limits, study-wide: In a later analysis, productive TCRs from donors in an Asian-associated ancestry cluster reportedly carried fewer N-insertions than the cohort mean. A later analysis linked a missense DCLRE1C variant to TCR beta V- and J-gene trimming.

Both 60 Vbeta primers and 13 Jbeta primers went into the PCR. Sequenced by immunoSEQ multiplex PCR; TCRdb stores in-frame clones only, minus some. The sample has approximately 210,000 clones; approximately 82% are singletons. Sequenced sample: PBMCs. The chain links TRBV19 to TRBJ2-7, with TRBD1 matching over 8 bases. This clonotype was obtained from a woman aged 50 to 60 in good health and CMV-seropositive. Here the CDR3 DNA reads TGTGCCAGTAGTATAAACAGGGGGATCTCCTACGAGCAGTACTTC. Protein: CASSINRGISYEQYF.